This T cell receptor beta chain was profiled in a study of blood T cell repertoires in COVID-19. Study in general: Material from acute and convalescent COVID-19 was sourced from the United States, Italy and Spain. T cells, B-cell-depleted T cells, or PBMCs supplied cDNA or gDNA.

Only in-frame clones appear in the TCRdb table, and some are missing; sequencing was by immunoSEQ multiplex PCR. Of some 65,000 clones in the sample, 79% are singletons; the top ten hold around 5.1%. By share, this clone ranks as medium-sized (0.01 to 0.1%). This CDR3 spans 14 amino acids. V was cut by 7 bases and J by 7 bases, with 19 bases left in between. The V gene's germline CDR1 is SGHVS and CDR2 FQNEAQ. The TCR comes from a woman in her sixties or seventies with acute or convalescent COVID-19. The specimen was peripheral blood. The chain recombines TRBV7-8 with TRBJ1-1; D might be TRBD1 (6 bases). CDR3 residues: CASNPGDNPLEAFF. The CDR3, as DNA: TGTGCCAGCAACCCAGGGGACAACCCCCTTGAAGCTTTCTTT.